These T cell receptor beta chains were read from a single sample in a study of blood T cell repertoires in COVID-19. Profiling relied on immunoSEQ multiplex PCR, and the TCRdb table lists in-frame clones only, not all of them. Here the sample spans around 140,000 clones, 88% being singletons. Sequencing input: peripheral blood. These receptors all stem from a man in his sixties or seventies with acute or convalescent COVID-19. The CDR3 runs from the conserved cysteine through the conserved F or W.

j_call | v_call | cdr3_aa
TRBJ2-3 | TRBV2 | CASSEKRYTQYF
TRBJ2-2 | TRBV28 | CASSGPARGAAGELFF
TRBJ1-4 | TRBV27 | CASSLARQGPSEKLFF
TRBJ2-1 | TRBV6-5 | CASAEGGSYNEQFF
TRBJ2-3 | TRBV3-1/TRBV3-2 | CASSRKGWEDTQYF
TRBJ2-7 | TRBV6-5 | CASSYPGGYEQYF
TRBJ1-4 | TRBV19 | CASTDRRATNEKLFF
TRBJ1-1 | TRBV5-4 | CASSLTGNTEAFF
TRBJ2-1 | TRBV5-4 | CASSRTSGGGHNEQFF
TRBJ2-2 | TRBV27 | CASSKGAGELFF
TRBJ1-1 | TRBV19 | CASSMVAGDTEAFF
TRBJ1-1 | TRBV7-2 | CASSLGSRVNTEAFF
TRBJ1-1 | TRBV24-1 | CATSDGTGGYAEAFF
TRBJ2-3 | TRBV6-5 | CASRLAGLSDTQYF
TRBJ1-2 | TRBV3-1/TRBV3-2 | CASSPGTGDYGYTF
TRBJ2-3 | TRBV7-9 | CASGSRESTDTQYF
TRBJ2-2 | TRBV18 | CASSRGQGANTGELFF
TRBJ1-2 | TRBV6-6 | CASTIGTGTYGYTF
TRBJ2-7 | TRBV27 | CASSPRTGGEQYF
TRBJ1-3 | TRBV7-2 | CASSLSTGGNTIYF
TRBJ1-4 | TRBV30 | CAWGSGAGPGKLFF
TRBJ1-1 | TRBV6-5 | CASSFSGQGAGTEAFF
TRBJ2-1 | TRBV11-3 | CASSGERNEQFF
TRBJ1-2 | TRBV5-1 | CASATSTGVNYGYTF
TRBJ2-2 | TRBV3-1/TRBV3-2 | CASKSWQGGGELFF
TRBJ2-5 | TRBV3-1/TRBV3-2 | CASSIRLAGEETQYF
TRBJ2-3 | TRBV9 | CASSPDTQRNTQYF
TRBJ1-5 | TRBV2 | CASSFRGANQPQHF
TRBJ2-7 | TRBV5-1 | CASSITGTGDEQYF
TRBJ1-6 | TRBV27 | CASTLALRGNSPLHF
TRBJ2-3 | TRBV3-1/TRBV3-2 | CASSPTLERTDTQYF
TRBJ2-7 | TRBV20-1 | CSGRRTYEQYF
TRBJ1-2 | TRBV27 | CASSLSLDRGFPYGYTF
TRBJ1-5 | TRBV19 | CASSGTGTGVHSNQPQHF
TRBJ2-1 | TRBV2 | CASSREDYEQFF
TRBJ1-3 | TRBV9 | CASSGGLPSGNTIYF
TRBJ2-1 | TRBV2 | CASSEAKREGHNEQFF